These 25 T cell receptor beta chains came from one sample sequenced in a study of human T cells and chemical hapten exposure. Each CDR3 protein is one row after TCRdb ran MiXCR on the RACE reads. The top ten hold about 1.2% of the sample, which has about 270,000 distinct CDR3 sequences, just under 8% seen once. Time point here: pre-sensitization, week 0. The treatment is: therapeutic diphenylcyclopropenone sensitization with weekly scalp DPC. Sequencing used whole blood, obtained in connection with sensitization to the hapten diphenylcyclopropenone (DPC). The receptor set was obtained from a man aged 18-30 years with alopecia areata. Some clones in this sample may be carry-over from other donors' samples.

This clonotype was observed many times. V gene TRBV5-8 combines with J gene TRBJ1-5, with D possibly matching TRBD1 (5 bases). Germline-derived CDR1 and CDR2 are SGHTS and YDEGEE. This CDR3 is built from 17 residues. The ends were cut back, 1 base at V and 1 base at J, with 15 bases in the middle. CDR3 DNA sequence: TGTGCCAGCAGCTTGTGGGGGTCGGGGATAAGCAATCAGCCCCAGCATTTT. Its translation is CASSLWGSGISNQPQHF.

In its sample, this clonotype was seen a few times. V usage is TRBV7-2 and J usage is TRBJ2-2; D call uncertain. The CDR3 spans 14 residues. Between the trimmed V and J ends, which lost 4 bases and 4 bases, there was a span of 10 bases. The germline V gene encodes CDR1 SGHTA and CDR2 FQGNSA. CDR3 loop: CASSSTISTGELFF. CDR3 nucleotides: TGTGCCAGCAGCTCTACTATTAGCACCGGGGAGCTGTTTTTT.

The V gene is TRBV14, the J gene TRBJ2-7, with unresolved D. Germline V gene lookup returns CDR1 SGHDN and CDR2 FVKESK. This CDR3 spans 14 amino acids. V shed 5 bases and J shed 5 bases, with 16 bases lying between them. The CDR3 nucleotides are TGTGCCAGCAGCAGATCCGGCTTACCCCACGAGCAGTACTTC. It specifies CASSRSGLPHEQYF.

This clonotype has only a few counts. The rearrangement joins TRBV7-9 to TRBJ2-3; 13 bases line up with TRBD2. The CDR3 loop spans 14 amino acids. Unmatched junction bases numbered 7, after V lost 11 bases and J lost 5 bases. From germline, CDR1 is SEHNR and CDR2 FQNEAQ (reference sequence). DNA of the CDR3: TGTGCCGGGGGGACTAGCGGGGATGGAGATACGCAGTATTTT. Translation gives CAGGTSGDGDTQYF.

Ten or more counts support this clonotype. The CDR3 region has the DNA TGTGCCAGCAGCTTAGTTGGGAACACCGGGGAGCTGTTTTTT. Translated: CASSLVGNTGELFF. The chain recombines TRBV7-9 with TRBJ2-2; unclear D gene. V was cut by 1 base and J by 1 base, with 4 bases left in between. CDR1 and CDR2 from the germline V gene are SEHNR and FQNEAQ (reference sequence). The CDR3 sequence is 14 residues long.

V is TRBV3-1 and J is TRBJ1-1, with D perhaps matching TRBD1 (5 bases). V was cut by 2 bases and J by 6 bases, with 16 bases left in between. This CDR3 has 15 residues. Germline CDR1 is LGHDT and CDR2 is YNNKEL (reference sequence). CDR3 sequence reads: CASSQQVGVRAEAFF. Written as DNA, the CDR3 is TGTGCCAGCAGCCAACAAGTAGGGGTAAGGGCTGAAGCTTTCTTT.

The chain is built from TRBV6-5 and TRBJ1-1; D is possibly TRBD1 (6 bases). V was cut by 5 bases and J by 0 bases, with 16 bases left in between. CDR3 size: 16 residues. Germline assignment: CDR1 MNHEY and CDR2 SVGAGI. For the CDR3, the DNA is TGTGCCAGCAGTGCCGGACAGACTATAATGAACACTGAAGCTTTCTTT. Translation: CASSAGQTIMNTEAFF.

The chain recombines TRBV12-3 or TRBV12-4 with TRBJ2-5; a possible D gene is TRBD2 (6 bases). This CDR3 comprises 15 residues. V was clipped by 6 bases and J by 5 bases, with 19 bases between them. The CDR3 sequence is CASSHSRGTEETQYF. The CDR3 coding sequence is TGTGCCAGCAGCCACTCCCGAGGGACTGAGGAGACCCAGTACTTC.

This clonotype was picked up many times. The chain uses TRBV5-1 and TRBJ2-7; D is uncertain. V was shortened by 5 bases and J by 3 bases, with 15 bases between the two germline ends. The germline V gene has CDR1 SGHRS and CDR2 YFSETQ. The length of the CDR3 is 14 residues. The CDR3 region has the DNA TGCGCCAGCAGGCCCAGTCCCGGCGACTACGAGCAGTACTTC. This sequence encodes CASRPSPGDYEQYF.

This chain links TRBV7-2 with TRBJ2-3, with TRBD2 as a possible D gene (5 bases). Trimming left V 5 bases short and J 0 bases short, with 12 bases between. Germline CDR1 SGHTA, CDR2 FQGNSA. The CDR3 is 15 residues long. For the CDR3, the DNA is TGTGCCAGCAGCCCCGACTATCTTAGCACAGATACGCAGTATTTT. Encoded protein: CASSPDYLSTDTQYF.

This clonotype occurred a few times. The chain has TRBV10-3 and TRBJ2-7; D unresolved. The CDR3 covers 14 residues. The V and J ends lost 3 bases and 1 base respectively, with 10 bases between them. Germline CDR1 and CDR2: ENHRY and SYGVKD. CDR3 DNA sequence: TGTGCCATCAGTGATGTGGACCCTTCCTACGAGCAGTACGTC. It encodes CAISDVDPSYEQYV.

The chain recombines TRBV3-1 with TRBJ1-1; no firm D call. From germline, CDR1 is LGHDT and CDR2 YNNKEL (reference sequence). The germline V and J ends were trimmed by 4 bases and 2 bases, with 11 bases remaining between them. The CDR3 consists of 14 residues. The DNA of the CDR3 is TGTGCCAGCAGCCCCAGAAATTTTAACACTGAAGCTTTCTTT. It yields the protein CASSPRNFNTEAFF.

This clonotype was detected only a few times. The rearrangement links TRBV4-1 to TRBJ2-5; D tentatively fits TRBD1 or TRBD2 (5 bases each). Trimming took off 7 bases at V and 4 bases at J, with 19 bases between the two ends. The CDR3 extends over 15 amino acids. Looked up from germline, CDR1 is MGHRA and CDR2 is YSYEKL. The CDR3 loop is CASTPGPQGRETQYF. The CDR3 DNA reads TGCGCCAGCACCCCGGGGCCCCAAGGTCGAGAGACCCAGTACTTC.

This clonotype was seen more than once but under ten times. The rearrangement links TRBV18 to TRBJ1-5; D is unresolved. The V end was cut by 1 base, the J end by 0 bases, with 19 bases between. CDR3 length equals 19 residues. Germline-derived CDR1 and CDR2 are KGHSH and LQKENI. The CDR3 protein is CASSPRELFQRYSNQPQHF. The CDR3 DNA reads as TGTGCCAGCTCACCACGTGAGTTATTTCAGCGTTATAGCAATCAGCCCCAGCATTTT.

This clonotype was detected ten times or more. This chain uses TRBV12-3 or TRBV12-4 with TRBJ1-2; no reliable D call. The CDR3 contains 13 residues. V lost 6 bases and J 5 bases, leaving 13 bases between the germline ends. CDR3 DNA: TGTGCCAGCAGACTGACCGGGTCTTATGGCTACACCTTC. It translates to CASRLTGSYGYTF.

This clonotype turned up a few times. V is TRBV25-1 and J is TRBJ2-7, with TRBD1 matching over 7 bases. The CDR3 sequence is 14 residues long. In germline, CDR1 is MGHDK, CDR2 SYGVNS. V was pared by 4 bases and J by 0 bases, with 3 bases of the junction left unmatched. The CDR3 DNA reads as TGTGCCAGCAGTGCCCGACAGGGCTCCTACGAGCAGTACTTC. Its translation: CASSARQGSYEQYF.

The genes are TRBV10-3 and TRBJ2-5, with unresolved D. The CDR3 runs 13 residues. Germline values: CDR1 ENHRY, CDR2 SYGVKD. V was clipped by 4 bases and J by 3 bases, with 9 bases between them. CDR3 amino acids: CAISVKGKETQYF. CDR3 in DNA: TGTGCCATCAGTGTAAAGGGTAAAGAGACCCAGTACTTC.

This clonotype has ten or more counts. This chain joins TRBV5-1 and TRBJ2-7, with D possibly being TRBD1 (5 bases). V was clipped by 5 bases and J by 2 bases, with 14 bases between them. CDR1 SGHRS and CDR2 YFSETQ come from the germline V gene. This CDR3 spans 14 amino acids. The DNA for the CDR3 is TGCGCCAGCAGTTCTCTGACAGAGACCTACGAGCAGTACTTC. As protein: CASSSLTETYEQYF.

This chain connects TRBV3-1 to TRBJ1-4; D is unclear. Germline-derived CDR1 and CDR2 are LGHDT and YNNKEL (reference sequence). Deletions cut 0 bases from V and 5 bases from J, with 4 bases between. The CDR3 has 13 residues. CDR3 in amino acids: CASSQDRNEKLFF. The DNA for the CDR3 is TGTGCCAGCAGCCAAGACAGGAATGAAAAACTGTTTTTT.

This chain connects TRBV5-6 to TRBJ1-5; 7 nucleotides align to TRBD1. V shed 3 bases and J 3 bases; nucleotides not matched to a gene: 3. The CDR3 consists of 14 residues. The V gene's germline CDR1 is SGHDT and CDR2 YYEEEE. The CDR3 DNA is TGTGCCAGCAGCTGGGGACAGCCCAATCAGCCCCAGCATTTT. Its protein product is CASSWGQPNQPQHF.

J is TRBJ2-7 and V is TRBV2; 9 bases are shared with TRBD1. The CDR3 runs 12 residues. V lost 5 bases, J lost 5 bases, and 1 base stayed unmatched. Germline assignment: CDR1 SNHLY and CDR2 FYNNEI. CDR3 residues: CASSTGGNEQYF. The CDR3 DNA follows: TGTGCCAGCAGTACAGGGGGCAACGAGCAGTACTTC.

This clonotype was picked up a small number of times. This sequence joins TRBV6-2 or TRBV6-3 and TRBJ1-1; D possibly corresponds to TRBD1 (6 bases). The CDR3 runs 11 residues. V was trimmed by 7 bases and J by 11 bases, leaving 14 bases between them. Germline CDR1 MNHEY, CDR2 SVGEGT. The CDR3 DNA sequence: TGTGCCAGCACTCAGGGGACGGTGGCTTTCTTT. Protein: CASTQGTVAFF.

The chain combines TRBV3-1 with TRBJ2-4, with TRBD2 matching 7 bases. The CDR3 sequence is 17 residues long. Germline CDR1 LGHDT, CDR2 YNNKEL (reference sequence). V lost 4 bases, J lost 1 base, and 10 bases stayed unmatched. The CDR3 bases are TGTGCCAGCAGCCCCCTGGGGGAGGGGCTGGCCAAAAACATTCAGTACTTC. Residues: CASSPLGEGLAKNIQYF.

This clonotype came up a few times. This sequence joins TRBV10-3 and TRBJ1-2; D unresolved. The germline V and J ends were trimmed by 4 bases and 5 bases, with 14 bases remaining between them. CDR1 is ENHRY and CDR2 is SYGVKD in the germline V gene. This CDR3 comprises 14 residues. The CDR3 protein is CAISVSGKAYGYTF. As DNA, the CDR3 is TGTGCCATCAGTGTCTCGGGTAAAGCATATGGCTACACCTTC.

The chain links TRBV29-1 to TRBJ1-1, with a weak D call TRBD1 (6 bases). Trimming cost V 4 bases and J 5 bases, with 8 bases left between them. In germline, CDR1 is SQVTM, CDR2 ANQGSEA. The CDR3 loop spans 11 amino acids. The DNA of the CDR3 is TGCAGCGTTGGCAGGGGAACTGAAGCTTTCTTT. It specifies CSVGRGTEAFF. Full variable domain (outside the CDR3, taken from reference TRBV29-1 and TRBJ1-1): SAVISQKPSRDICQRGTSLTIQCQVDSQVTMMFWYRQQPGQSLTLIATANQGSEATYESGFVIDKFPISRPNLTFSTLTVSNMSPEDSSIYLCSVGRGTEAFFGQGTRLTVV.